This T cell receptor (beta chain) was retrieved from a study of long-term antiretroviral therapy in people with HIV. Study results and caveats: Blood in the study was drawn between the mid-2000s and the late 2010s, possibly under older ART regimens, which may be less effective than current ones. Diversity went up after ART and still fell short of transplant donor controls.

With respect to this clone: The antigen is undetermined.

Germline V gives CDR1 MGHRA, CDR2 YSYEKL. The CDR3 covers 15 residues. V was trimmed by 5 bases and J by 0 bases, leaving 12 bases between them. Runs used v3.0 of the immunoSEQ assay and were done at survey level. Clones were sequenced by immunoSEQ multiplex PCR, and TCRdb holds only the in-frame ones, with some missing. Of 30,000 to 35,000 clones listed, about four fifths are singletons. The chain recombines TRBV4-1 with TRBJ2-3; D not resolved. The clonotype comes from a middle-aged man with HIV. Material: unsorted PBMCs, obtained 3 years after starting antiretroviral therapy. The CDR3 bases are TGCGCCAGCAGCTGGGTGGAGACGAGCACAGATACGCAGTATTTT. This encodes CASSWVETSTDTQYF.